These 19 T cell receptor beta chains share one sample of origin, sequenced in a study of human T cells and chemical hapten exposure. TCRdb passed the RACE reads through MiXCR, listing each CDR3 protein once. The sample lists some 89,000 distinct CDR3 sequences, 25% to 30% occurring once. Specified time point: patch test 3, about 24 weeks after DPC sensitization. Treatment: therapeutic diphenylcyclopropenone sensitization with weekly scalp DPC. The sequences come from whole blood, collected in connection with sensitization to the hapten diphenylcyclopropenone (DPC). The source is a man aged 35-49 years with alopecia areata. Some clones in this sample may be carry-over from other donors' samples.

This chain links TRBV12-3 or TRBV12-4 with TRBJ2-3, with 7 bases matching TRBD1. The V segment lost 6 bases and the J segment 4 bases; nucleotides outside the gene matches: 7. The CDR3 extends over 14 amino acids. The CDR3 bases are TGTGCCAGCAGACCATCAGGGGGAGCAGATACGCAGTATTTT. Translated: CASRPSGGADTQYF.

This clonotype was observed many times. The chain is built from TRBV7-9 and TRBJ2-1, with D unclear. With 3 bases removed from V and 7 bases from J, the gap between germline ends came to 16 bases. Germline V gene data show CDR1 as SEHNR and CDR2 as FQNEAQ (reference sequence). The CDR3 spans 15 residues. The chain's CDR3 is CASSLSPALPNEQFF. The CDR3 DNA follows: TGTGCCAGCAGCTTGAGCCCCGCCCTCCCTAATGAGCAGTTCTTC.

The chain employs TRBV20-1 and TRBJ2-5, with 9 nucleotides matching TRBD2. V was pared by 1 base and J by 5 bases, with 5 bases of the junction left unmatched. This CDR3 has 14 amino acids. Germline V gene sequence: CDR1 DFQATT, CDR2 SNEGSKA (reference sequence). The CDR3: CSARVAGEGETQYF. The CDR3 DNA sequence: TGCAGTGCTAGAGTAGCGGGAGAGGGGGAGACCCAGTACTTC.

This clonotype was found many times. V usage is TRBV20-1 and J usage is TRBJ2-3; 12 bases map to TRBD2. V gave up 4 bases and J gave up 0 bases; unmatched junction bases: 5. This CDR3 has 16 residues. Germline V CDR1 and CDR2: DFQATT, SNEGSKA (reference sequence). This chain's CDR3 is CSATRGLAGSTDTQYF. The CDR3 coding sequence is TGCAGTGCTACCCGAGGACTAGCGGGAAGCACAGATACGCAGTATTTT.

The table lists this clonotype with a few counts. The chain joins TRBV6-5 to TRBJ2-3; D is possibly TRBD2 (6 bases). Trimming took 6 bases from V and 6 from J, leaving 22 bases between them. CDR3 size: 16 residues. Germline V CDR1 and CDR2: MNHEY, SVGAGI. For the CDR3, the DNA is TGTGCCAGCAGCCCAAAGGCGGGATGGAGTTTGGATACGCAGTATTTT. Amino acids: CASSPKAGWSLDTQYF.

This rearrangement joins TRBV7-9 to TRBJ2-3, with D hard to call. Germline V gene lookup returns CDR1 SEHNR and CDR2 FQNEAQ (reference sequence). The CDR3 is made up of 16 amino acids. V was shortened by 1 base and J by 2 bases, with 13 bases between the two germline ends. The CDR3 protein is CASSLDSRQFTDTQYF. As DNA, the CDR3 is TGTGCCAGCAGCTTAGACTCGCGCCAATTCACAGATACGCAGTATTTT. The complete variable domain, with remaining parts taken from reference TRBV7-9 and TRBJ2-3, reads DTGVSQNPRHKITKRGQNVTFRCDPISEHNRLYWYRQTLGQGPEFLTYFQNEAQLEKSRLLSDRFSAERPKGSFSTLEIQRTEQGDSAMYLCASSLDSRQFTDTQYFGPGTRLTVL.

The J gene is TRBJ2-5, the V gene TRBV5-4; TRBD1 is a possible D gene (5 bases). This CDR3 has 14 residues. V dropped 0 bases and J dropped 1 base, with 7 bases sitting between them. Germline V lookup: CDR1 SGHNT, CDR2 YYREEE (reference sequence). In DNA form, the CDR3 reads TGTGCCAGCAGCTTGGCTGACAGCCAAGAGACCCAGTACTTC. Translated: CASSLADSQETQYF.

J is TRBJ2-5 and V is TRBV28; D is undetermined. V lost 7 bases, J lost 4 bases, and 7 bases lay in between. The CDR3 spans 11 residues. Germline loops: CDR1 MDHEN, CDR2 SYDVKM. The CDR3 region has the DNA TGTGCCAGCACCCCAGGAGAGACCCAGTACTTC. It is translated as CASTPGETQYF.

The rearrangement joins TRBV4-3 to TRBJ2-7, with D possibly TRBD2 on 5 matching bases. CDR1 is LGHNA and CDR2 is YSLEER in the germline V gene. V dropped 3 bases and J dropped 6 bases, with 12 bases sitting between them. This CDR3 comprises 13 residues. In DNA form, the CDR3 reads TGCGCCAGCAGCCAGTCCCGGGAAATCGAGCAGTACTTC. Protein: CASSQSREIEQYF.

V usage is TRBV29-1 and J usage is TRBJ1-5; the D is unclear. The germline CDR1 and CDR2 sequences are SQVTM and ANQGSEA. With 6 bases removed from V and 3 bases from J, the gap between germline ends came to 9 bases. The CDR3 is made up of 12 amino acids. This CDR3 is CSVAGYNQPQHF. CDR3 coding DNA: TGCAGCGTGGCAGGTTACAATCAGCCCCAGCATTTT.

In this sample, this clonotype turned up a few times. The chain employs TRBV9 and TRBJ2-3; 14 nucleotides agree with TRBD2. The length of the CDR3 is 18 residues. V was clipped by 4 bases and J by 4 bases; unmatched bases: 11. Per the germline V gene, CDR1 is SGDLS and CDR2 is YYNGEE. CDR3 coding DNA: TGTGCCAGCAGCCGGGGACTAGCGGGAGAACGAAAGGCAGATACGCAGTATTTT. This encodes CASSRGLAGERKADTQYF.

The chain carries TRBV29-1 and TRBJ2-1, with TRBD1 identical over 10 bases. V shed 3 bases and J 7 bases; nucleotides not matched to a gene: 6. The CDR3 has 14 residues. The V gene's germline CDR1 is SQVTM and CDR2 ANQGSEA. Here the CDR3 reads CSVDPRQGANEQFF. As DNA, the CDR3 is TGCAGCGTTGATCCGAGACAGGGGGCAAATGAGCAGTTCTTC.

This clonotype was counted only a few times. The chain recombines TRBV7-8 with TRBJ2-3; 8 bases are shared with TRBD1. The CDR3 covers 16 residues. Per the germline V gene, CDR1 is SGHVS and CDR2 is FQNEAQ. V lost 5 bases to trimming and J lost 5 bases; unmatched junction nucleotides: 12. CDR3 in amino acids: CASSISRTGQIDTQYF. The CDR3 coding sequence is TGTGCCAGCAGCATTTCTCGGACAGGGCAAATAGATACGCAGTATTTT.

This chain joins TRBV20-1 and TRBJ2-1; D is perhaps TRBD2 (6 bases). The CDR3 totals 17 residues. Trimming took 0 bases from V and 2 from J, leaving 17 bases between them. Germline V CDR1 and CDR2: DFQATT, SNEGSKA (reference sequence). CDR3 loop: CSARDLSGRPAYNEQFF. The CDR3 DNA follows: TGCAGTGCTAGAGACCTTAGCGGTCGCCCCGCCTACAATGAGCAGTTCTTC.

This chain joins TRBV2 and TRBJ2-1, with 9 bases lining up with TRBD2. The junction had 5 bases not matched to a gene; V was cut back by 6 bases and J by 8 bases. CDR1 is SNHLY, CDR2 FYNNEI, per germline. There are 13 residues in the CDR3. CDR3 loop: CASRGTSFDEQFF. CDR3 coding DNA: TGTGCCAGCAGGGGGACTAGCTTCGATGAGCAGTTCTTC.

This chain uses TRBV11-2 with TRBJ2-2; no clear D. The CDR3 is 15 residues long. Germline CDR1 SGHAT, CDR2 FQNNGV. V shed 2 bases and J shed 7 bases, with 14 bases lying between them. The CDR3 bases are TGTGCCAGCAGCTTATTGGCCAGTCTCCACGGGGAGCTGTTTTTT. It encodes CASSLLASLHGELFF.

The V gene is TRBV6-5, the J gene TRBJ2-5; 9 bases align to TRBD1. Looked up from germline, CDR1 is MNHEY and CDR2 is SVGAGI. The ends lost 0 bases at V and 8 bases at J; junction bases unmatched: 16. The CDR3 contains 18 residues. The CDR3 coding sequence is TGTGCCAGCAGTTACTCAGGACAGGGGCCGGCCGGTGGTTATACCCAGTACTTC. Protein: CASSYSGQGPAGGYTQYF.

The chain uses TRBV6-5 and TRBJ1-4, with D possibly TRBD1 on 6 matching bases. Germline V gene data show CDR1 as MNHEY and CDR2 as SVGAGI. The CDR3 extends over 19 amino acids. Trimming left V 2 bases short and J 2 bases short, with 21 bases between. CDR3 amino acids: CASSYRLMGGPVTNEKLFF. CDR3 coding DNA: TGTGCCAGCAGTTACCGTCTAATGGGGGGCCCCGTGACTAATGAAAAACTGTTTTTT.

This clonotype was detected many times. The gene calls are TRBV12-3 or TRBV12-4 and TRBJ1-2; TRBD1 is a possible D gene (6 bases). The CDR3 loop spans 14 amino acids. The V and J ends lost 6 bases and 8 bases respectively, with 19 bases between them. CDR3 amino acids: CASSLQGKGGGYTF. The CDR3 region has the DNA TGTGCCAGCAGCCTACAGGGAAAGGGGGGCGGCTACACCTTC.